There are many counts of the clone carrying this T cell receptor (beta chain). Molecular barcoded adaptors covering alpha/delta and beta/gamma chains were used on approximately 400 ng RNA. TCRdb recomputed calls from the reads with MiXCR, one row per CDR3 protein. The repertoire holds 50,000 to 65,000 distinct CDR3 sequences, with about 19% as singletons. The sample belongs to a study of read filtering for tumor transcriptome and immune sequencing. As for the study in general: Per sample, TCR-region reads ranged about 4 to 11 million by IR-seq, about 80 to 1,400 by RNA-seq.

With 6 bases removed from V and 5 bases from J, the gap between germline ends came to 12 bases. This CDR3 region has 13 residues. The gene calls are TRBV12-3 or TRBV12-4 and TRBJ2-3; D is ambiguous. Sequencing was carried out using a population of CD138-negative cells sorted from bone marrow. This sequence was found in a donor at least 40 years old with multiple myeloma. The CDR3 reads CASSLSRKDTQYF. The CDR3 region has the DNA TGTGCCAGCAGCCTTTCAAGGAAAGATACGCAGTATTTT.